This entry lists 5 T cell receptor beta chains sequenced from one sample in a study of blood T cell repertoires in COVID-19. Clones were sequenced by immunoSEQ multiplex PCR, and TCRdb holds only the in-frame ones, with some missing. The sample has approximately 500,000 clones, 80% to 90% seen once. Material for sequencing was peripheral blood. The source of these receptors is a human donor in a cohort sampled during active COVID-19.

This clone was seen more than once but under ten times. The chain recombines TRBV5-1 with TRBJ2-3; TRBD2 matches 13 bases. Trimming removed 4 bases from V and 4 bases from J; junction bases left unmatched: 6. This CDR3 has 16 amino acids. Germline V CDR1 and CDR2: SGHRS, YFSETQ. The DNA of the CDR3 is TGCGCCAGCAGCATAGGACTAGCGGGAGTAGCAGATACGCAGTATTTT. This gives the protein CASSIGLAGVADTQYF.

This CDR3 is CATSDPGTGGIETQYF. The CDR3 DNA reads as TGTGCCACCAGTGACCCCGGGACAGGGGGAATAGAGACCCAGTACTTC. The chain links TRBV24-1 to TRBJ2-5; 11 positions agree with TRBD1. The CDR3 covers 16 residues. Germline lookup yields CDR1 KGHDR and CDR2 SFDVKD. Trimming at V came to 4 bases and at J to 4 bases, leaving 7 bases not matched to a gene.

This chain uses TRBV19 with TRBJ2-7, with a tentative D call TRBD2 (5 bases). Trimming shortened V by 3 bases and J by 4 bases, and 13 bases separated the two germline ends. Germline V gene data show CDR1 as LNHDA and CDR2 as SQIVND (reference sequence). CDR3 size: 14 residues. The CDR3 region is CASSIRGGGYEQYF. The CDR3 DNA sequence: TGTGCCAGTAGTATTCGAGGTGGCGGGTACGAGCAGTACTTC.

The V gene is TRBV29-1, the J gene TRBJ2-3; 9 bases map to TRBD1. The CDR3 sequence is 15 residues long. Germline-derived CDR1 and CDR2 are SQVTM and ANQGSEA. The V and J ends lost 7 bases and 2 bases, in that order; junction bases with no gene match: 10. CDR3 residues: CSAHRGRGITDTQYF. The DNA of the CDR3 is TGCAGCGCACACAGGGGGCGCGGGATCACAGATACGCAGTATTTT.

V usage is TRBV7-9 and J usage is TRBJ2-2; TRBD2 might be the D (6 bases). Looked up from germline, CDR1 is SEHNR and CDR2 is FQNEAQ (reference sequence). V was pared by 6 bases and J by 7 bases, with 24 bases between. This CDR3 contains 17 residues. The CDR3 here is CASSFPEGVEGNGELFF. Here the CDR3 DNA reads TGTGCCAGCAGTTTCCCCGAAGGCGTGGAGGGGAACGGGGAGCTGTTTTTT.